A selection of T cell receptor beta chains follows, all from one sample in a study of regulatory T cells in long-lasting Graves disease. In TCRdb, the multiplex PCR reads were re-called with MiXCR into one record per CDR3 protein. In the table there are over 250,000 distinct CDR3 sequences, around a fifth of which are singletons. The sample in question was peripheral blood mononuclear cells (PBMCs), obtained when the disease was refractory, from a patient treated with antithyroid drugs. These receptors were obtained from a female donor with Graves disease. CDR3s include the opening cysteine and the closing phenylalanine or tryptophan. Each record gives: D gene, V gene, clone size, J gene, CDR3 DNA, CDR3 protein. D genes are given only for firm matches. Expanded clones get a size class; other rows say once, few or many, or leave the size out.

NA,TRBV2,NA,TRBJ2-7,TGTGCCAGCAGTGCTTTGGGGGGCTCCTACGAGCAGTACTTC,CASSALGGSYEQYF
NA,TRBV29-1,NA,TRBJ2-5,TGCAGCGTTGAAGTCAGGGACGAGGGAGAGACCCAGTACTTC,CSVEVRDEGETQYF
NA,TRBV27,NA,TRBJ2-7,TGTGCCAGCAGTATAGGGCACACCTACGAGCAGTACTTC,CASSIGHTYEQYF
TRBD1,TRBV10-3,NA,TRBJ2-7,TGTGCCATCAGTGGATCTAGGGACAGGGAGTCCTACGAGCAGTACTTC,CAISGSRDRESYEQYF
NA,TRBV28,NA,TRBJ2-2,TGTGCCAGCAGTGCTCCGACAGGACGTACGAACACCGGGGAGCTGTTTTTT,CASSAPTGRTNTGELFF
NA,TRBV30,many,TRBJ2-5,TGTGCCTGGAGTGAAGGTGCCTTCCTCGGGGAGACCCAGTACTTC,CAWSEGAFLGETQYF
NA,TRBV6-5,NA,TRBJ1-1,TGTGCCAGCAGTTACAATGGCTATGGCCCCGAAGCTTTCTTT,CASSYNGYGPEAFF
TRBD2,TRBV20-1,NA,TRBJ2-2,TGCAGTGCGGGGGATCTAGCGGGAGATGTAGGGTACACCGGGGAGCTGTTTTTT,CSAGDLAGDVGYTGELFF
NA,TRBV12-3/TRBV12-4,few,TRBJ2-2,TGTGCCAGCAACGGGGACACCGGGGGGCTGTTTTTT,CASNGDTGGLFF
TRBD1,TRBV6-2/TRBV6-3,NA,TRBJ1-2,TGTGCCAGCAGTAACTCGGACAGGAGCCTCTATGGCTACACCTTC,CASSNSDRSLYGYTF
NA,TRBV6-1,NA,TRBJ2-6,TGTGCCAGCGTGCCGATCGGCTCTGGGGCCAACGTCCTGACTTTC,CASVPIGSGANVLTF
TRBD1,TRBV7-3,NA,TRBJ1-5,TGTGCCAGCGCGGGGACAGGGAATCAGCCCCAGCATTTT,CASAGTGNQPQHF
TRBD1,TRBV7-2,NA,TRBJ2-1,TGTGCCAGCAGCCGATTTACTGGACAGGGGGCCTGGAATGAGCAGTTCTTC,CASSRFTGQGAWNEQFF
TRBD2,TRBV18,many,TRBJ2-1,TGTGCCAGCTCACCACGGACGCTAGCGGGGGAGTCCTACAATGAGCAGTTCTTC,CASSPRTLAGESYNEQFF
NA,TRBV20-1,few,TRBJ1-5,TGCAGTGCTAGTGCGGGTAATCAGCCCCAGCATTTT,CSASAGNQPQHF
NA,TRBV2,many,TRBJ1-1,TGTGCCAGCAGTTTTCGCAGCAACACTGAAGCTTTCTTT,CASSFRSNTEAFF
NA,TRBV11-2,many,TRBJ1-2,TGTGCCAGCAGCTTAGTGAACGGGCCCCTGAAGCATGGCTACACCTTC,CASSLVNGPLKHGYTF
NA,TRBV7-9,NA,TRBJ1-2,TGTGCCAGCAGCCCAGGAGGTCCGATGGGCTACACCTTC,CASSPGGPMGYTF
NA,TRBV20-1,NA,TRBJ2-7,TGCAGTGCTAGAGATTCTCTTAGAGCCCCGGATCAGGGGACACTCGCCTACGAGCAGTACTTC,CSARDSLRAPDQGTLAYEQYF
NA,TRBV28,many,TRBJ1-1,TGTGCCAGCATTGGTAGGGCCATCACTGAAGCTTTCTTT,CASIGRAITEAFF
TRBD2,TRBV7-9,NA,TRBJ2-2,TGTGCCAGCAGCTTACGCCTAGCGGGAGTCGGGGAGCTGTTTTTT,CASSLRLAGVGELFF
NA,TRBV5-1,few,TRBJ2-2,TGCGCCAGCAGCTTTACTAGGGACACCGGGGAGCTGTTTTTT,CASSFTRDTGELFF
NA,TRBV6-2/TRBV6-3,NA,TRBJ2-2,TGTGCCAGCACGTGGCGCGGGGAGCTGTTTTTT,CASTWRGELFF
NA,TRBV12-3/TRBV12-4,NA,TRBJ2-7,TGTGCCAGCACCGGAGTTCCCTACGAGCAGTACTTC,CASTGVPYEQYF
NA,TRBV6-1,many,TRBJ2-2,TGTGCCAGCAAGCGGGCAGGGGACACCGGGGAGCTGTTTTTT,CASKRAGDTGELFF
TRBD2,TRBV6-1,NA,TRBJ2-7,TGTGCCAGCAAAGGCGCCGGGAGGGCCTACGAGCAGTACTTC,CASKGAGRAYEQYF
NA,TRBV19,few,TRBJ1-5,TGTGCCAGTAGTGGAACCTTAAATCAGCCCCAGCATTTT,CASSGTLNQPQHF
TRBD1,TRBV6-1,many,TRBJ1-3,TGTGCCAGCAGGGGACAGATCTCTGGAAACACCATATATTTT,CASRGQISGNTIYF
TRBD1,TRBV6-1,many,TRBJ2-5,TGTGCCAGCAGTGAATATAGTCAGGGGGCCCTATTGGAGACCCAGTACTTC,CASSEYSQGALLETQYF
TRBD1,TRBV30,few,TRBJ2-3,TGTGCCTCGACGTCGACAGGGGCTGTGTCAGATACGCAGTATTTT,CASTSTGAVSDTQYF
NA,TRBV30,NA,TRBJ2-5,TGTGCCTGGACGGGGGCGTCTAGCGGAGGAGAGACCCAGTACTTC,CAWTGASSGGETQYF
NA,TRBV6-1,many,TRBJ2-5,TGTGCCAGCAGACCGGACGGGGCGCGGGACAAGCTCCAAGAGACCCAGTACTTC,CASRPDGARDKLQETQYF
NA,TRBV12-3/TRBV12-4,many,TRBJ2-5,TGTGCCAGCACTCTCGGGACTTCGGCAGAGACCCAGTACTTC,CASTLGTSAETQYF
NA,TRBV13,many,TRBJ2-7,TGTGCCAGCAGCTTAGCACCGATCTACGAGCAGTACTTC,CASSLAPIYEQYF
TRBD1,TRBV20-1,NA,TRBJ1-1,TGCAGTGCTAGGGGGCTGGGACAGAAAAAGAACACTGAAGCTTTCTTT,CSARGLGQKKNTEAFF
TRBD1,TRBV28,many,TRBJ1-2,TGTGCCAGCAGTTTCCGACAGGGTTTCAATGGCTACACCTTC,CASSFRQGFNGYTF
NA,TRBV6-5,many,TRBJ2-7,TGTGCCAGCAGTTACTCATCCGGGACTTCTACCTACGAGCAGTACTTC,CASSYSSGTSTYEQYF